The 10 T cell receptor beta chains reported below all come from one sample, sequenced in a study of blood T cell repertoires in COVID-19. Sequencing was performed with immunoSEQ multiplex PCR; in TCRdb, only in-frame clones are kept and a portion is missing. The sample records just over 150,000 clones, about nine tenths being singletons. Sequencing used peripheral blood. The receptors derive from a woman aged 70-85 years with acute or convalescent COVID-19.

This clone appeared once. This chain links TRBV6-5 with TRBJ2-1, with 11 bases identical to TRBD2. Trimming cost V 7 bases and J 8 bases; bases outside gene matches: 7. The CDR3 has 14 amino acids. Per germline, CDR1 MNHEY and CDR2 SVGAGI. CDR3 loop: CASTRSGGAYEQFF. DNA of the CDR3: TGTGCCAGCACCCGTAGCGGGGGGGCCTATGAGCAGTTCTTC.

The chain combines TRBV18 with TRBJ1-5, with 7 bases matching TRBD1. The germline V gene encodes CDR1 KGHSH and CDR2 LQKENI. Trimming cost V 4 bases and J 1 base; bases outside gene matches: 1. This CDR3 is built from 14 residues. The CDR3 nucleotides read TGTGCCAGCTCACAGGACAGGAGCAATCAGCCCCAGCATTTT. As protein: CASSQDRSNQPQHF.

This rearrangement joins TRBV7-8 to TRBJ2-4; a possible D gene is TRBD2 (6 bases). Germline loops: CDR1 SGHVS, CDR2 FQNEAQ. The CDR3 has 13 residues. V was pared by 4 bases and J by 8 bases, with 12 bases between. The CDR3 nucleotides are TGTGCCAGCAGCTCGGGACTCCGAGACATTCAGTACTTC. It is translated as CASSSGLRDIQYF.

This clone has a single count. Other DNA sequences within the sample encode an identical CDR3. The chain is built from TRBV12-3 or TRBV12-4 and TRBJ1-2; a possible D gene is TRBD1 (5 bases). The V gene lost 4 bases and the J gene lost 1 base, with 7 bases spanning the gap. The CDR3 is 13 residues long. CDR3 coding DNA: TGTGCCAGCAGTTCCCAGGGTAACTATGGCTACACCTTC. Its protein is CASSSQGNYGYTF.

J is TRBJ1-2 and V is TRBV7-3; 10 bases are a match to TRBD1. V trimming: 2 bases; J trimming: 8 bases; junction bases outside the gene matches: 8. Germline V gene sequence: CDR1 SGHTA, CDR2 FQGTGA. This CDR3 contains 15 residues. Here the CDR3 reads CASSLGDRGMGGYTF. CDR3 bases: TGTGCCAGCAGCTTAGGGGACAGGGGTATGGGCGGCTACACCTTC.

This chain joins TRBV29-1 and TRBJ1-1, with TRBD1 matching 7 bases. The V gene end was trimmed by 7 bases and the J gene end by 4 bases; junction bases not matched to a gene: 12. The CDR3 is 14 amino acids. Per germline, CDR1 SQVTM and CDR2 ANQGSEA. The CDR3 here is CSGRRQGSVTEAFF. The DNA for the CDR3 is TGCAGCGGTCGACGACAGGGAAGCGTCACTGAAGCTTTCTTT.

The chain combines TRBV11-3 with TRBJ1-1; a possible D gene is TRBD1 (6 bases). V was clipped by 5 bases and J by 1 base, with 8 bases between them. The CDR3 has 13 amino acids. CDR1 SGHNT and CDR2 YENEEA come from the germline V gene. The CDR3 loop is CASSPQGNTEAFF. The CDR3 DNA is TGTGCCAGCAGCCCACAGGGGAACACTGAAGCTTTCTTT.

The genes are TRBV25-1 and TRBJ2-5; 10 bases are a match to TRBD2. This CDR3 spans 14 amino acids. The junction had 7 bases not matched to a gene; V was cut back by 4 bases and J by 8 bases. Per the germline V gene, CDR1 is MGHDK and CDR2 is SYGVNS. Here the CDR3 DNA reads TGTGCCAGCAGTGGGCTAGCGGGGGCTAACACCCAGTACTTC. Residues: CASSGLAGANTQYF.

The sample holds one count of this clone. The chain recombines TRBV28 with TRBJ2-1; 8 positions match TRBD1. The germline CDR1 and CDR2 sequences are MDHEN and SYDVKM. The V segment lost 6 bases and the J segment 10 bases; nucleotides outside the gene matches: 17. The CDR3 is made up of 16 amino acids. The chain's CDR3 is CASSPPRGTGFLEQFF. The CDR3 DNA reads TGTGCCAGCAGCCCTCCCCGCGGGACAGGTTTTTTAGAGCAGTTCTTC.

The V gene is TRBV10-1, the J gene TRBJ2-7, with TRBD2 as a possible D gene (6 bases). Germline V CDR1 and CDR2: WNHNN, SYGVQD (reference sequence). The V gene lost 0 bases and the J gene lost 3 bases, with 15 bases spanning the gap. The CDR3 consists of 16 residues. The CDR3 DNA sequence: TGCGCCAGCAGTGAGTCTCGGACCGGGGGTAGCTACGAGCAGTACTTC. It codes for CASSESRTGGSYEQYF.